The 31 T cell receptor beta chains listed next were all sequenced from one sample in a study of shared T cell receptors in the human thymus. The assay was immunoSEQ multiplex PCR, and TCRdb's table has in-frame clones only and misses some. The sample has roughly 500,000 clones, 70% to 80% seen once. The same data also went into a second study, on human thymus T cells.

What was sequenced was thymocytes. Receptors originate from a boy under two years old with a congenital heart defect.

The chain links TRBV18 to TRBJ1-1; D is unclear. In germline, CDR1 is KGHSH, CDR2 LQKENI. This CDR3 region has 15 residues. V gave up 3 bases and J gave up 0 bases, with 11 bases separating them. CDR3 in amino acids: CASSPGSPMNTEAFF. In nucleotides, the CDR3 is TGTGCCAGCTCACCGGGCAGCCCTATGAACACTGAAGCTTTCTTT.

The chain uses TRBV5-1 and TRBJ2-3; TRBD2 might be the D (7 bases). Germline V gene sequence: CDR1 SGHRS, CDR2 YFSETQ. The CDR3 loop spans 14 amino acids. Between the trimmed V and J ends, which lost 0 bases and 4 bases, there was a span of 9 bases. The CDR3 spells CASSLGEGADTQYF. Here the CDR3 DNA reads TGCGCCAGCAGCTTGGGGGAGGGGGCAGATACGCAGTATTTT.

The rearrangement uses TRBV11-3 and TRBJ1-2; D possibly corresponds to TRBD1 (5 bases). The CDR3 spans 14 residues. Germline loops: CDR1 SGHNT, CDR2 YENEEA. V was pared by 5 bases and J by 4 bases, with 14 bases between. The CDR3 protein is CASSPGQGLYGYTF. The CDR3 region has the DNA TGTGCCAGCAGCCCAGGGCAGGGCCTCTATGGCTACACCTTC.

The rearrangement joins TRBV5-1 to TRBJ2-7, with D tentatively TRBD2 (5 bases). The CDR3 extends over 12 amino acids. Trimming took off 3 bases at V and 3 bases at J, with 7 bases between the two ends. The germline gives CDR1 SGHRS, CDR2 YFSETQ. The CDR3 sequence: CASSSTSYEQYF. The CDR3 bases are TGCGCCAGCAGCTCAACTAGCTACGAGCAGTACTTC.

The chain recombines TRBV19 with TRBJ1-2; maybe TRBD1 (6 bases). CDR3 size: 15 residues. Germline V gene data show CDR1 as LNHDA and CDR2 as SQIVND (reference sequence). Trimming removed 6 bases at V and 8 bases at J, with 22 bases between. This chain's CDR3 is CASSRRPEGEKGYTF. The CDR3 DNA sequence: TGTGCCAGTAGCAGACGGCCTGAGGGGGAGAAGGGCTACACCTTC.

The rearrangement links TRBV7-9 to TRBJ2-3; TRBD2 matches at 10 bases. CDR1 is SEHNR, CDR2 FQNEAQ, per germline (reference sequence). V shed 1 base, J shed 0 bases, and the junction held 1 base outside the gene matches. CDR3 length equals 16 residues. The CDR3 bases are TGTGCCAGCAGCTTAGGGACTAGCGGAAGCACAGATACGCAGTATTTT. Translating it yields CASSLGTSGSTDTQYF. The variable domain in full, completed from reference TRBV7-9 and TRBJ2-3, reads DTGVSQNPRHKITKRGQNVTFRCDPISEHNRLYWYRQTLGQGPEFLTYFQNEAQLEKSRLLSDRFSAERPKGSFSTLEIQRTEQGDSAMYLCASSLGTSGSTDTQYFGPGTRLTVL.

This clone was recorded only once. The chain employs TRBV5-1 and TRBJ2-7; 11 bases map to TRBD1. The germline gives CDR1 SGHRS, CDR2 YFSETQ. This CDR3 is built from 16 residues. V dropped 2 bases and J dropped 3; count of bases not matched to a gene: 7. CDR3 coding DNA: TGCGCCAGCAGCTTCACTCCGGGACAGGGGGTCTACGAGCAGTACTTC. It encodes CASSFTPGQGVYEQYF.

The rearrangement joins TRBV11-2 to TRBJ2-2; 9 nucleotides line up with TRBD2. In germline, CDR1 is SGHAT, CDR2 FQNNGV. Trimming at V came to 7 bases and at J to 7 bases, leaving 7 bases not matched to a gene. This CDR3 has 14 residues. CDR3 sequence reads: CASTKSGGSGELFF. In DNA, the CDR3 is TGTGCCAGCACTAAAAGCGGGGGGAGCGGGGAGCTGTTTTTT.

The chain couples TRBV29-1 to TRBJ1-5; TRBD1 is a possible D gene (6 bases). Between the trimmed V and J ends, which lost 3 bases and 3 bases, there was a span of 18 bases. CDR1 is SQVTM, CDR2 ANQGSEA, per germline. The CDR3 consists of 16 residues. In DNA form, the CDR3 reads TGCAGCGTTGAGGGTCCCCGACAGGCCGACAATCAGCCCCAGCATTTT. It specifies CSVEGPRQADNQPQHF.

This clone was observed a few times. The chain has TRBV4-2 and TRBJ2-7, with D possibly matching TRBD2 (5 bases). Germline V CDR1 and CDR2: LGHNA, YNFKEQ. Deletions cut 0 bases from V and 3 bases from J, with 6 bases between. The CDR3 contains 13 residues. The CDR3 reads CASSQEGGYEQYF. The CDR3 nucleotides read TGTGCCAGCAGCCAAGAAGGAGGCTACGAGCAGTACTTC.

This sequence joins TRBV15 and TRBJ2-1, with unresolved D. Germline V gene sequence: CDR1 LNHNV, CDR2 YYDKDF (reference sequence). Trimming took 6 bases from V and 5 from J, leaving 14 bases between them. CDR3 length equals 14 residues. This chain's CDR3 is CATSTPGPHNEQFF. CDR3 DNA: TGTGCCACCAGTACACCTGGGCCTCACAATGAGCAGTTCTTC.

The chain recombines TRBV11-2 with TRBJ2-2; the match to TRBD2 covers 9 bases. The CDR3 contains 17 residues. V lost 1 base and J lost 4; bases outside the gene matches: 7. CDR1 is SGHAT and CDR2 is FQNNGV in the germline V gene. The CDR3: CASSLGSGSPSTGELFF. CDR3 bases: TGTGCCAGCAGCTTAGGTAGCGGGAGCCCCAGCACCGGGGAGCTGTTTTTT.

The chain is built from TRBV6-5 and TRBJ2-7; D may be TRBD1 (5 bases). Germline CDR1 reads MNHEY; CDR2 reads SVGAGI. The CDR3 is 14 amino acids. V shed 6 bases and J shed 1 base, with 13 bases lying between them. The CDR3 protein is CASSLRQSSYEQYF. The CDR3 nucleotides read TGTGCCAGCAGCCTCCGACAGTCGTCCTACGAGCAGTACTTC.

CDR3 DNA sequence: TGTGCCAGCAGCCCGCCTCCGACAGGGCGAGGCACTGAAGCTTTCTTT. Translation: CASSPPPTGRGTEAFF. The chain couples TRBV7-9 to TRBJ1-1, with 7 bases identical to TRBD1. This CDR3 has 16 amino acids. Unmatched junction bases numbered 13, after V lost 5 bases and J lost 4 bases. The V gene's germline CDR1 is SEHNR and CDR2 FQNEAQ (reference sequence).

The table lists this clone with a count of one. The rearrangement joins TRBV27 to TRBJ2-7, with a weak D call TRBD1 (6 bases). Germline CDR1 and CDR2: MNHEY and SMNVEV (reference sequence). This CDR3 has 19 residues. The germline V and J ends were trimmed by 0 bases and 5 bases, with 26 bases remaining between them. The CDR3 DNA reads TGTGCCAGCAGTTTATCAGGGGATACCAAAGGACAGTTGTCTAACGAGCAGTACTTC. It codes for CASSLSGDTKGQLSNEQYF.

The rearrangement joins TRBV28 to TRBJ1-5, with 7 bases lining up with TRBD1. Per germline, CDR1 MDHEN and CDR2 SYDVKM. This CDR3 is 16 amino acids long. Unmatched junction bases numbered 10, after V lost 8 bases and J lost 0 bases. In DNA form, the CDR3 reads TGTGCCAGCCTCAGAACAAGACAGGGTAGCAATCAGCCCCAGCATTTT. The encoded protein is CASLRTRQGSNQPQHF.

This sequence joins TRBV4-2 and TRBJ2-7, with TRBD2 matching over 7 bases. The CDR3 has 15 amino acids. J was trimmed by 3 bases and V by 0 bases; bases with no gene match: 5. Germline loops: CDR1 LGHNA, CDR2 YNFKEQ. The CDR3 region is CASSQERAGIYEQYF. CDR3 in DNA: TGTGCCAGCAGCCAAGAACGAGCGGGAATCTACGAGCAGTACTTC.

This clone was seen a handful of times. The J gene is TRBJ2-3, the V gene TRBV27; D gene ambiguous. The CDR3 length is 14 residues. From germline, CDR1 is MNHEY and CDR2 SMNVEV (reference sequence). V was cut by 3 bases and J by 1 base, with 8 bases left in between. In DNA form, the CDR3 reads TGTGCCAGCAGTTTGAATGGCCGCACAGATACGCAGTATTTT. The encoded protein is CASSLNGRTDTQYF.

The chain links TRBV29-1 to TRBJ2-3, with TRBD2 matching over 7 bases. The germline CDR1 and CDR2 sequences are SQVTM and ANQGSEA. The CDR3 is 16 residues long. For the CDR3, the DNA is TGCAGTGGGAGTCGGTCCCTAGGCGGGAGTTTAGATACGCAGTATTTT. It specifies CSGSRSLGGSLDTQYF.

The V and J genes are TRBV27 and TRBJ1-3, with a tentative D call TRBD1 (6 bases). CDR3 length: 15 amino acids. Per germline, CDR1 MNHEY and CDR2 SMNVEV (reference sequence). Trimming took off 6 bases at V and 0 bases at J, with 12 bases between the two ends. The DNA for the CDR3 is TGTGCCAGCAGCGAACCCAGGGGCTCTGGAAACACCATATATTTT. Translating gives CASSEPRGSGNTIYF.

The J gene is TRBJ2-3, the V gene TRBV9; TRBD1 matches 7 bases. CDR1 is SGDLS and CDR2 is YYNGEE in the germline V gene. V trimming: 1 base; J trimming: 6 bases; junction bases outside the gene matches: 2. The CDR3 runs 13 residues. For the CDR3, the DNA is TGTGCCAGCAGCGTACGGACAGGCGATACGCAGTATTTT. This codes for CASSVRTGDTQYF.

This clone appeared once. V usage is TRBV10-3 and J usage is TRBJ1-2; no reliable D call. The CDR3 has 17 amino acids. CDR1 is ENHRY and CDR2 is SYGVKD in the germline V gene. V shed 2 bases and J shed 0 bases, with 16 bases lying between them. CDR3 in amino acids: CAISEGPGNFPNYGYTF. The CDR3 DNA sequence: TGTGCCATCAGTGAGGGGCCAGGTAACTTCCCTAACTATGGCTACACCTTC.

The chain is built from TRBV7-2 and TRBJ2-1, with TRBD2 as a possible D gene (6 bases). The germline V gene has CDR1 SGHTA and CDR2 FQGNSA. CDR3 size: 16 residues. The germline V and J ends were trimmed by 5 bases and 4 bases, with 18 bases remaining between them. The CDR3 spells CASSTPTSRGYNEQFF. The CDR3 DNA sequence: TGTGCCAGCAGCACCCCGACTAGTCGGGGTTACAATGAGCAGTTCTTC. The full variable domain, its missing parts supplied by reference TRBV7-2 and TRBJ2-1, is GAGVSQSPSNKVTEKGKDVELRCDPISGHTALYWYRQSLGQGLEFLIYFQGNSAPDKSGLPSDRFSAERTGGSVSTLTIQRTQQEDSAVYLCASSTPTSRGYNEQFFGPGTRLTVL.

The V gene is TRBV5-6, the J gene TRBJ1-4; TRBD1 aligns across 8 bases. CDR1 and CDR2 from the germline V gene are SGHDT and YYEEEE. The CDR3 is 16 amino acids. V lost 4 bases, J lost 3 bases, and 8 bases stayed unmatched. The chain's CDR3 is CASSQYRGSANEKLFF. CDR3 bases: TGTGCCAGCAGCCAATACAGGGGGTCGGCTAATGAAAAACTGTTTTTT.

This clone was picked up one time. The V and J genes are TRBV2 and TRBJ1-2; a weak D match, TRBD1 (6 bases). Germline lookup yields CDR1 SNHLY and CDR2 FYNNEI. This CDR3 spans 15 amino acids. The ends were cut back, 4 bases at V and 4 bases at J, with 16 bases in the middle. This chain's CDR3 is CASSGTGLVTYGYTF. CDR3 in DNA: TGTGCCAGCAGTGGAACAGGGCTGGTGACCTATGGCTACACCTTC.

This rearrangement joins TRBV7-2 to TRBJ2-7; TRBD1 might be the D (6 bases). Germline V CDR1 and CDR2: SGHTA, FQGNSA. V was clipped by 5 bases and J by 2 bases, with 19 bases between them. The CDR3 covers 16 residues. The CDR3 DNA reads TGTGCCAGCAGCCCACTCAGCAGGGGTCGCACCTACGAGCAGTACTTC. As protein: CASSPLSRGRTYEQYF.

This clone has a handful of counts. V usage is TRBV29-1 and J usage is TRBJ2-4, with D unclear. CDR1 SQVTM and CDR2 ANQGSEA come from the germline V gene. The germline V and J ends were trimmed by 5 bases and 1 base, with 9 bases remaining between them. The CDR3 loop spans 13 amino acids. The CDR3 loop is CSVRFHAKNIQYF. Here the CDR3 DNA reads TGCAGCGTTCGGTTTCATGCCAAAAACATTCAGTACTTC.

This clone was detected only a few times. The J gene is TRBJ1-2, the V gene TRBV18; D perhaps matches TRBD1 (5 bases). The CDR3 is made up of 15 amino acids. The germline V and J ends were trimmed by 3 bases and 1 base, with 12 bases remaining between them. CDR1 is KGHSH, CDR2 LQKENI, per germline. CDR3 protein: CASSPPGPFNYGYTF. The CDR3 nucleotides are TGTGCCAGCTCACCGCCAGGGCCATTTAACTATGGCTACACCTTC.

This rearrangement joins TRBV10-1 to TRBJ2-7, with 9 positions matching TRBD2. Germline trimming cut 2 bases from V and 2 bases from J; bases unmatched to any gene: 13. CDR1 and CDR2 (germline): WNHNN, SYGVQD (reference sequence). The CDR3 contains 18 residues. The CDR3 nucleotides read TGCGCCAGCAGTGAGGGGGGGACTAGCCAGAGTGTAACCTACGAGCAGTACTTC. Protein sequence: CASSEGGTSQSVTYEQYF.

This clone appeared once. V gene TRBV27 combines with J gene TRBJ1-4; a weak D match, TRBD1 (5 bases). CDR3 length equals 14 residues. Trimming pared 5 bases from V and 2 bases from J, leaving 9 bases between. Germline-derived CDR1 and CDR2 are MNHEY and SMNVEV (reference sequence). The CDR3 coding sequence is TGTGCCAGCAGTATGCAGGGCACTAATGAAAAACTGTTTTTT. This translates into CASSMQGTNEKLFF.

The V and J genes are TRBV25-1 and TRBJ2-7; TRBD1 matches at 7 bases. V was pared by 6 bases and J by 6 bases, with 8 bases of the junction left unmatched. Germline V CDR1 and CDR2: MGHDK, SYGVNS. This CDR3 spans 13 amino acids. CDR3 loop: CASRQGPNVEQYF. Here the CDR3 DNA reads TGTGCCAGCAGACAGGGGCCCAACGTCGAGCAGTACTTC.